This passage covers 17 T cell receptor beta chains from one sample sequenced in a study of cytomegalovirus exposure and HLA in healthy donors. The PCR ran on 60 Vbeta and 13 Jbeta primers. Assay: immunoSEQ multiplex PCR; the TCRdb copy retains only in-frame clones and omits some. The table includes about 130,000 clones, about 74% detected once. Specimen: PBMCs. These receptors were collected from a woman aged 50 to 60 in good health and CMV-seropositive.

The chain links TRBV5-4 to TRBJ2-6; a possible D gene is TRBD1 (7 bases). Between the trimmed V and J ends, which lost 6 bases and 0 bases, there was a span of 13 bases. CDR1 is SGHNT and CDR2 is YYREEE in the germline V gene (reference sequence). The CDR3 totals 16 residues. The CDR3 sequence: CASNSGGGSGANVLTF. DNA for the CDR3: TGTGCCAGCAACTCAGGGGGAGGCTCTGGGGCCAACGTCCTGACTTTC.

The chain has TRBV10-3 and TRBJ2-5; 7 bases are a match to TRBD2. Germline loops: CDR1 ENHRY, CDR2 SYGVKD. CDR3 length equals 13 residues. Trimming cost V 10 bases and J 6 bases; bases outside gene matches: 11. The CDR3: CATASQGGQTQYF. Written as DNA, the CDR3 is TGTGCCACAGCTTCCCAGGGAGGGCAGACCCAGTACTTC.

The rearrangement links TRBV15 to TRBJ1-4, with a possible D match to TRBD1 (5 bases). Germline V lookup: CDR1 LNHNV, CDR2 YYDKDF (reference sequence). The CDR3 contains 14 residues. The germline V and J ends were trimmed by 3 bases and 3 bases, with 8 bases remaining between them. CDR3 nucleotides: TGTGCCACCAGCAGCCGGGGGTCTAATGAAAAACTGTTTTTT. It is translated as CATSSRGSNEKLFF.

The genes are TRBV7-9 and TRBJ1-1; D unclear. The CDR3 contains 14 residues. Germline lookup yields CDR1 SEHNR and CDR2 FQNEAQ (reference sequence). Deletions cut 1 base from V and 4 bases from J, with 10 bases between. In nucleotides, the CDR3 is TGTGCCAGCAGCTTAGGGGTGGCGGGCACTGAAGCTTTCTTT. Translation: CASSLGVAGTEAFF.

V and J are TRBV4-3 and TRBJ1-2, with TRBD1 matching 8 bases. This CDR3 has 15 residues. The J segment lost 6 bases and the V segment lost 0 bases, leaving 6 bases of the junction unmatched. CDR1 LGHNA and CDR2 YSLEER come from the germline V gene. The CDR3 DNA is TGCGCCAGCAGCCAAGACGCGACAGGGGATCATGGCTACACCTTC. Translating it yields CASSQDATGDHGYTF.

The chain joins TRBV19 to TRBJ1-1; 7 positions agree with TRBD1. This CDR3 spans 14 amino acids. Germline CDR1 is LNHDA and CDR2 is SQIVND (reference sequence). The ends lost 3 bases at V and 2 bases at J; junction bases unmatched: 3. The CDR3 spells CASSIQGGNTEAFF. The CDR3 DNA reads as TGTGCCAGTAGTATCCAGGGGGGCAACACTGAAGCTTTCTTT.

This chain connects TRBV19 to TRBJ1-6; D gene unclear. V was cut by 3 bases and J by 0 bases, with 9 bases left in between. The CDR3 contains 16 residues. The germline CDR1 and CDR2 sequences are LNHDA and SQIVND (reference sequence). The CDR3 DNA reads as TGTGCCAGTAGTATCTCTCTAAGCTCCTATAATTCACCCCTCCACTTT. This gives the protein CASSISLSSYNSPLHF. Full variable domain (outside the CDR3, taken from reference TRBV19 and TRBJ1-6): DGGITQSPKYLFRKEGQNVTLSCEQNLNHDAMYWYRQDPGQGLRLIYYSQIVNDFQKGDIAEGYSVSREKKESFPLTVTSAQKNPTAFYLCASSISLSSYNSPLHFGNGTRLTVT.

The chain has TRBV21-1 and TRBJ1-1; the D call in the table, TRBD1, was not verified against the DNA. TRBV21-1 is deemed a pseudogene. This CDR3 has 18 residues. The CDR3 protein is CASSKARGFWLTNTEAFF. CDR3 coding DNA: TGTGCCAGCAGCAAAGCCAGGGGATTCTGGCTAACGAACACTGAAGCTTTCTTT.

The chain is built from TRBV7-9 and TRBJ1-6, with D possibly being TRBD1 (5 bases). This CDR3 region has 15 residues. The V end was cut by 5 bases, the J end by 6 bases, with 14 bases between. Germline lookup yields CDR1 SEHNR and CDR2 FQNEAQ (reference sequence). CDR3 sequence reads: CASSPGGGSNSPLHF. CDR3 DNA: TGTGCCAGCAGCCCCGGTGGGGGGAGTAATTCACCCCTCCACTTT.

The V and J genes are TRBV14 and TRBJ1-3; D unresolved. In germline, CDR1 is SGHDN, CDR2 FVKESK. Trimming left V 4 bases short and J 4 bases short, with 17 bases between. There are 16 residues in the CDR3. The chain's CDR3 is CASSPGSRLGGNTIYF. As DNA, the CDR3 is TGTGCCAGCAGCCCCGGGAGTCGCTTAGGAGGAAACACCATATATTTT.

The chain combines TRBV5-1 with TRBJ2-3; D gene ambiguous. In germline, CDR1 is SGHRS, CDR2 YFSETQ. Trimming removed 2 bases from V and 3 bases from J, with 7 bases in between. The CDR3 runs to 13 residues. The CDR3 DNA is TGCGCCAGCAGCTTTCAGATGACAGATACGCAGTATTTT. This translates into CASSFQMTDTQYF.

The CDR3 protein is CASGTGSWDSPLHF. The DNA of the CDR3 is TGTGCTAGTGGGACAGGGAGCTGGGATTCACCCCTCCACTTT. The genes are TRBV12-5 and TRBJ1-6, with 7 bases matching TRBD1. CDR1 is LGHNT and CDR2 is FRNRAP in the germline V gene. This CDR3 has 14 residues. V shed 6 bases and J 8 bases; nucleotides not matched to a gene: 7.

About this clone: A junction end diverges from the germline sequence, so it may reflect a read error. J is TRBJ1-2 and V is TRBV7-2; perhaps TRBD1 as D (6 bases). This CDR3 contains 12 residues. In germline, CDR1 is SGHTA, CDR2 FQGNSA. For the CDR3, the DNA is TGTGCCAGCAGCTCGGGACAAGGTGGCTACCCCTTC. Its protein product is CASSSGQGGYPF. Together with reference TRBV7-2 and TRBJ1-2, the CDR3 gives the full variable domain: GAGVSQSPSNKVTEKGKDVELRCDPISGHTALYWYRQSLGQGLEFLIYFQGNSAPDKSGLPSDRFSAERTGGSVSTLTIQRTQQEDSAVYLCASSSGQGGYPFGSGTRLTVV.

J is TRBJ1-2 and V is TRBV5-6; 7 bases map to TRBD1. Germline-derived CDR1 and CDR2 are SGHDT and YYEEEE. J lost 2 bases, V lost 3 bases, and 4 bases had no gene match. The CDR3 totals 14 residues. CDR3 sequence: CASSYGTVNYGYTF. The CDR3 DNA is TGTGCCAGCAGCTACGGGACAGTCAACTATGGCTACACCTTC.

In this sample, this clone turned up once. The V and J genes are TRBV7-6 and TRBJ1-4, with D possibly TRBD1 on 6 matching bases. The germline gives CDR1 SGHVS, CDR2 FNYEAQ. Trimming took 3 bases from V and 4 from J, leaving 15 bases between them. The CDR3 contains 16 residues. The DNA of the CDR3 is TGTGCCAGCAGCTTTTCCCTTGCAGGGGTTAATGAAAAACTGTTTTTT. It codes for CASSFSLAGVNEKLFF.

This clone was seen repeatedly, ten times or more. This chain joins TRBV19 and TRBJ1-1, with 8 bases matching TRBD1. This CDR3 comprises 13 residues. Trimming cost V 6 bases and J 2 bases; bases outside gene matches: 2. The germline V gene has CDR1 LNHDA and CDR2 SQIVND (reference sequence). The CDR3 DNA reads TGTGCCAGTAGGCAGGGGGCTAACACTGAAGCTTTCTTT. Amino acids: CASRQGANTEAFF.

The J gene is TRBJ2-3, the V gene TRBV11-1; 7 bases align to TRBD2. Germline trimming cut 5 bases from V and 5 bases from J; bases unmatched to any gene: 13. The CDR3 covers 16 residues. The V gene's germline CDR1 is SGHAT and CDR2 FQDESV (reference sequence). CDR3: CASSGRQWGGVDTQYF. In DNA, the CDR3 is TGTGCCAGCAGCGGCAGACAGTGGGGGGGAGTAGATACGCAGTATTTT.